The following is a T cell receptor beta chain sequence with its context. Its antigen is unknown. The final CDR3 position lacks the conserved phenylalanine or tryptophan, pointing to a likely read error. It is unclear where the CDR3 begins or ends on the DNA, so no DNA is shown, and the CDR3 is as TCRdb lists it. The library came from three nested PCR rounds adapted from ARM-PCR protocols. Using its own MiXCR run on the multiplex PCR reads, TCRdb lists one record per CDR3 protein. The sample has under 45,000 distinct CDR3 sequences; around three fifths are singletons. No cell sorting was done before RNA was extracted from the tissue. Distant lung tissue was collected more than 3 cm away from the tumor edge. Germline assignment: CDR1 SGHNT and CDR2 YENEEA. The CDR3 totals 12 residues, both ends included. The data are from a study of tumor and adjacent non-tumor tissue in lung cancer. As for the study in general: Each sample yielded 4 million to 4.5 million productive TCRbeta reads on average. The study, taken as a whole, reports: Tumor TCR diversity, when higher, was linked to shorter survival.

This rearrangement joins TRBV11-3 to TRBJ1-1; TRBD1 was called by the table and not checked on the DNA. The source is a man in his forties or fifties with non-small cell lung cancer. Sequencing was performed on distant non-tumor lung tissue. CDR3 protein: CASSGTNTEALL.